The T cell receptor (beta chain) described here comes from a study of T cell responses to AZD1222 COVID-19 vaccine (dated by TCRdb to the early 2020s). Background for the entire study: AZD1222 recipients given second doses at about 4 weeks or at about 12 weeks were pooled, since spike-specific TCR depth and breadth were not found to differ between the two schedules. TCR sequencing was performed for 230 to 250 trial participants, of whom about 200 were given two doses of AZD1222 and approximately 25 were given two doses of MenACWY control vaccine. Trial participants were enrolled by age into 18-55, 56-69 and 70-plus year subgroups, with around 150, 28 and 57 TCR-sequenced participants respectively. Results the study describes overall, beyond this receptor: Vaccine-associated CD4 TCRs spanned the whole spike protein, with dominant responses in regions 160-218 and 743-854. Participants were mostly white British and included more females than males, and it was suggested by the authors that clonal diversity may have been underestimated. The 56-69-year group was small, and its depth increase did not reach significance, likely because of low power. Only five to seven AZD1222 recipients were SARS-CoV-2 seropositive at baseline, limiting conclusions about previously exposed vaccinees. Nearly half of unique spike-specific TCRs reportedly recognized epitopes outside regions mutated in the B.1.351 and B.1.1.7 variants. A significant rise in spike-specific TCR breadth and depth was observed after two AZD1222 doses relative to day 0 and relative to MenACWY recipients. Because no samples from the day 14 peak response were available, repertoires could be characterized only after the peak T cell response.

The CDR3 regions of human TCRbeta chains were analyzed by immunosequencing. The original pipeline was this. Repertoire TCRs were checked for matches against a reference library of SARS-CoV-2-specific TCRs that had been generated using the MIRA antigen-specificity platform. Breadth meant the fraction of unique TCRs that were SARS-CoV-2-associated, whereas depth meant the fraction of total T cells that were SARS-CoV-2-associated. Each spike-specific TCR was assigned to its reactive spike region and to a CD4 or CD8 class using the MIRA data. Log10-transformed breadth and depth values were compared by one-way ANOVA with Sidak's multiple comparisons tests. TCRdb holds this immuneACCESS table with in-frame rearrangements only. Some clones are missing; in checked studies, unresolved V genes explain under half, and the rest has no known cause. The V and J calls and clone size are taken from that table; D and trimming were inferred from the DNA. This sample is represented by about 100,000 clones; roughly nine tenths of them were singletons. The ten largest clones represent about 1.8% of the sample.

As regards this clone: It has no known antigen specificity. Base qualities are not at hand, and no much larger clone is one base apart.

The meaning of the sample's time point label: baseline before first vaccination. The vaccinee samples were drawn from two UK trials, COV001 and COV002, one of which was a single-blind randomized controlled phase 2/3 trial testing AZD1222 (ChAdOx1 nCoV-19) in healthy adults. Trial participant PBMC samples were collected at day 0 and day 28 after the second dose for TCRbeta chain sequencing. Measured from the cysteine to the phenylalanine, the CDR3 is 16 residues long. The kept DNA is CDR3 alone, 48 bases in frame from the first base. V lost 0 bases and J lost 4 bases; the stretch between them is 13 bases long. For CDR1 and CDR2, the germline V gene (reference sequence) lists SEHNR and FQNEAQ.

The source of this sequence is an adult in good health. The sequence links TRBV7-9 to TRBJ2-1; a tentative D match to TRBD2 spans 6 bases. The material was peripheral blood, obtained on day 0 of AZD1222 vaccination. The nucleotides are TGTGCCAGCAGCTTAGCGGTGGCGGGACGTTACAATGAGCAGTTCTTC. It translates as CASSLAVAGRYNEQFF.